Shown below are 17 T cell receptor beta chains from a single sample sequenced in a study of cytomegalovirus exposure and HLA in healthy donors. This PCR relied on a set of 60 Vbeta primers and 13 Jbeta primers. Repertoires were generated with immunoSEQ multiplex PCR, while TCRdb's copy carries only in-frame clones and drops some. The table shows under 150,000 clones, with around 82% occurring only once. Sequencing used PBMCs. These receptors originate from a boy younger than 18 in good health and CMV-seronegative.

In its sample, this clone was seen a few times. The chain is built from TRBV7-9 and TRBJ1-4, with D unclear. Trimming left V 4 bases short and J 0 bases short, with 9 bases between. There are 15 residues in the CDR3. CDR1 SEHNR and CDR2 FQNEAQ come from the germline V gene (reference sequence). In DNA, the CDR3 is TGTGCCAGCAGCTCGTGGAGCACAACTAATGAAAAACTGTTTTTT. Translating gives CASSSWSTTNEKLFF.

V and J are TRBV27 and TRBJ2-4; D ambiguous. This CDR3 is built from 12 residues. The V and J ends lost 6 bases and 3 bases respectively, with 6 bases between them. CDR1 and CDR2 from the germline V gene are MNHEY and SMNVEV (reference sequence). The CDR3 is CASSPNKNIQYF. The CDR3 DNA sequence: TGTGCCAGCAGCCCCAACAAAAACATTCAGTACTTC.

The gene calls are TRBV30 and TRBJ1-2; D is unclear. Deletions cut 1 base from V and 5 bases from J, with 14 bases between. This CDR3 region has 14 residues. Germline assignment: CDR1 GTSNPN and CDR2 SVGIG (reference sequence). CDR3 in amino acids: CAWSASVGEYGYTF. DNA of the CDR3: TGTGCCTGGAGTGCTTCCGTTGGAGAGTATGGCTACACCTTC.

V and J are TRBV6-5 and TRBJ1-1, with D perhaps TRBD1 (6 bases). The CDR3 is made up of 14 amino acids. Trimming pared 2 bases from V and 9 bases from J, leaving 16 bases between. Germline CDR1 reads MNHEY; CDR2 reads SVGAGI. The CDR3 loop reads CASSYHHGDKKAFF. As DNA, the CDR3 is TGTGCCAGCAGTTACCACCACGGGGACAAAAAAGCTTTCTTT.

V gene TRBV15 combines with J gene TRBJ2-5; tentative D call: TRBD1 (6 bases). CDR3 size: 15 residues. Trimming took off 0 bases at V and 5 bases at J, with 13 bases between the two ends. Germline V gene sequence: CDR1 LNHNV, CDR2 YYDKDF (reference sequence). The CDR3 nucleotides read TGTGCCACCAGCAGAGACACAGGGTTTTACGAGACCCAGTACTTC. Protein: CATSRDTGFYETQYF.

A few counts support this clone. V usage is TRBV10-1 and J usage is TRBJ1-2; tentative D call: TRBD1 (5 bases). CDR3 length equals 14 residues. The V gene lost 0 bases and the J gene lost 4 bases, with 9 bases spanning the gap. CDR1 is WNHNN, CDR2 SYGVQD, per germline (reference sequence). This chain's CDR3 is CASSESGRIYGYTF. The CDR3 nucleotides are TGCGCCAGCAGTGAGTCGGGGCGGATCTATGGCTACACCTTC.

There are a few counts of this clone. J is TRBJ1-5 and V is TRBV6-6; D is unresolved. The CDR3 covers 13 residues. Trimming stripped 5 bases from V and 6 bases from J, with 11 bases between. Germline values: CDR1 MNHNY, CDR2 SVGAGI (reference sequence). The CDR3 reads CASSEGRVQPQHF. The CDR3 DNA reads as TGTGCCAGCAGTGAGGGCCGTGTTCAGCCCCAGCATTTT.

The chain employs TRBV2 and TRBJ2-7; 7 nucleotides match TRBD1. V shed 8 bases, J shed 5 bases, and the junction held 9 bases outside the gene matches. This CDR3 is 13 amino acids long. From germline, CDR1 is SNHLY and CDR2 FYNNEI. The CDR3 bases are TGTGCCAGCCGGGACAGCCCTTCGAACGAGCAGTACTTC. Translated: CASRDSPSNEQYF.

The rearrangement links TRBV13 to TRBJ2-3; perhaps TRBD2 as D (6 bases). The ends were cut back, 5 bases at V and 1 base at J, with 19 bases in the middle. This CDR3 has 17 residues. Per germline, CDR1 PRHDT and CDR2 FYEKMQ (reference sequence). This CDR3 reads CASSIPNPQRGTDTQYF. CDR3 sequence (DNA): TGTGCCAGCAGCATCCCAAACCCCCAGCGGGGCACAGATACGCAGTATTTT. Drawing the rest from reference TRBV13 and TRBJ2-3, the complete variable domain is AAGVIQSPRHLIKEKRETATLKCYPIPRHDTVYWYQQGPGQDPQFLISFYEKMQSDKGSIPDRFSAQQFSDYHSELNMSSLELGDSALYFCASSIPNPQRGTDTQYFGPGTRLTVL.

The chain employs TRBV7-9 and TRBJ2-3; D is uncertain. V shed 5 bases and J shed 6 bases, with 12 bases lying between them. Germline CDR1 and CDR2: SEHNR and FQNEAQ (reference sequence). This CDR3 comprises 13 residues. The CDR3 region is CASSRRGSDTQYF. Written as DNA, the CDR3 is TGTGCCAGCAGCCGGAGAGGTTCGGATACGCAGTATTTT.

This chain joins TRBV14 and TRBJ2-2, with TRBD1 as a possible D gene (6 bases). Germline assignment: CDR1 SGHDN and CDR2 FVKESK. Between the trimmed V and J ends, which lost 0 bases and 6 bases, there was a span of 26 bases. The CDR3 loop spans 20 amino acids. The CDR3 is CASSQEYEEFTGSGPGELFF. The CDR3 DNA reads as TGTGCCAGCAGCCAAGAGTACGAGGAATTCACAGGGTCCGGTCCCGGGGAGCTGTTTTTT.

The chain carries TRBV7-2 and TRBJ1-5; 8 bases line up with TRBD1. Germline loops: CDR1 SGHTA, CDR2 FQGNSA. The CDR3 runs to 13 residues. Trimming at V came to 6 bases and at J to 4 bases, leaving 2 bases not matched to a gene. The CDR3 reads CASRRTGNQPQHF. CDR3 in DNA: TGTGCCAGCAGGAGGACAGGGAATCAGCCCCAGCATTTT. Looking up the rest from reference TRBV7-2 and TRBJ1-5 gives the full variable domain: GAGVSQSPSNKVTEKGKDVELRCDPISGHTALYWYRQSLGQGLEFLIYFQGNSAPDKSGLPSDRFSAERTGGSVSTLTIQRTQQEDSAVYLCASRRTGNQPQHFGDGTRLSIL.

The rearrangement links TRBV5-4 to TRBJ1-1; no clear D. Trimming shortened V by 0 bases and J by 3 bases, and 9 bases separated the two germline ends. The CDR3 covers 14 residues. CDR1 SGHNT and CDR2 YYREEE come from the germline V gene (reference sequence). CDR3 nucleotide sequence: TGTGCCAGCAGCTTGGCCCGGCGGGACACTGAAGCTTTCTTT. It encodes CASSLARRDTEAFF.

The rearrangement joins TRBV30 to TRBJ1-5; D gene uncertain. CDR1 and CDR2 from the germline V gene are GTSNPN and SVGIG (reference sequence). CDR3 length: 15 amino acids. Trimming took 2 bases from V and 0 from J, leaving 11 bases between them. CDR3 nucleotides: TGTGCCTGGAGTCCGAGGGTTTCTAGCAATCAGCCCCAGCATTTT. This translates into CAWSPRVSSNQPQHF.

This rearrangement joins TRBV7-6 to TRBJ1-2; 8 bases are shared with TRBD1. The V segment lost 5 bases and the J segment 8 bases; nucleotides outside the gene matches: 7. CDR1 and CDR2 from the germline V gene are SGHVS and FNYEAQ. The CDR3 has 13 amino acids. The CDR3 loop is CASSDGQGKGYTF. CDR3 bases: TGTGCCAGCAGCGATGGACAGGGAAAAGGCTACACCTTC.

This rearrangement joins TRBV9 to TRBJ1-1; D may be TRBD1 (6 bases). This CDR3 is built from 19 residues. Trimming removed 2 bases at V and 5 bases at J, with 28 bases between. Germline lookup yields CDR1 SGDLS and CDR2 YYNGEE. CDR3 nucleotides: TGTGCCAGCAGCGTTGGTAGTTCGGGTGGGGGGGCGCGGGGGACTGAAGCTTTCTTT. Encoded protein: CASSVGSSGGGARGTEAFF.

The V gene is TRBV10-3, the J gene TRBJ2-2; TRBD1 is a possible D gene (5 bases). The CDR3 sequence is 13 residues long. V dropped 2 bases and J dropped 7 bases, with 8 bases sitting between them. CDR1 ENHRY and CDR2 SYGVKD come from the germline V gene. As DNA, the CDR3 is TGTGCCATCAGTGAGCAGGGCGGCGGGGAGCTGTTTTTT. Amino acid sequence: CAISEQGGGELFF.